This T cell receptor (beta chain) originates from a study of T cell responses to AZD1222 COVID-19 vaccine. Study-wide context: Samples with a second dose at about 4 or about 12 weeks were pooled together.

Produced via immunoSEQ multiplex PCR; TCRdb's table is partial and in-frame only. Of some 130,000 clones listed, 80% to 90% are singletons. Findings and limits, study-wide: Vaccine-related CD4 TCRs covered spike, predominating at 160-218 and 743-854. Donors were chiefly white British, with a greater number of females, and clonal diversity was perhaps underestimated. Receipt of two AZD1222 doses was followed by a rise in Spike-specific TCR breadth and depth.

In this sample, this clone turned up once. The antigen remains undetermined. At one boundary the junction diverges from the germline segment, which might be a read error. The receptor comes from an adult in good health. The source was peripheral blood, collected on day 0 of AZD1222 vaccination.

In DNA form, the CDR3 reads TGTGCCAGCAGCGATGAACTCCGTGGTAGGCACTTC. Translation gives CASSDELRGRHF. The chain employs TRBV6-5 and TRBJ2-4; no reliable D call. CDR3 length: 12 residues. CDR1 and CDR2 from the germline V gene are MNHEY and SVGAGI.